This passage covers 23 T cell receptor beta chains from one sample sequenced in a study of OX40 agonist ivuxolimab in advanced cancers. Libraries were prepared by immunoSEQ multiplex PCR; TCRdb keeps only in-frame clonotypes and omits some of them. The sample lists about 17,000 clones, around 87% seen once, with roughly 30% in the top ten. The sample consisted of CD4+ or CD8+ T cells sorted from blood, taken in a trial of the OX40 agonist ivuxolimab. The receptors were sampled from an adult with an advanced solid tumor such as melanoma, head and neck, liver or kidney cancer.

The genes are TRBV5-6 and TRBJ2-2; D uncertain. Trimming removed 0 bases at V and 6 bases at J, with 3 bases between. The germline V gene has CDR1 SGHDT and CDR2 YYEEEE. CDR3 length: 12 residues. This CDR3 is CASSLGSGELFF. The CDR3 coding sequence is TGTGCCAGCAGCTTGGGTTCCGGGGAGCTGTTTTTT.

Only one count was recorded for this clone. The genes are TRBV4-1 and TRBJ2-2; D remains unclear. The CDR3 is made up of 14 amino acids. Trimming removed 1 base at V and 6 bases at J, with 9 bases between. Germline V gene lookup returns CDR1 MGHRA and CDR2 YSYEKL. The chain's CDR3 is CASSQANRAGELFF. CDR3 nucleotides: TGCGCCAGCAGCCAAGCGAATCGAGCCGGGGAGCTGTTTTTT.

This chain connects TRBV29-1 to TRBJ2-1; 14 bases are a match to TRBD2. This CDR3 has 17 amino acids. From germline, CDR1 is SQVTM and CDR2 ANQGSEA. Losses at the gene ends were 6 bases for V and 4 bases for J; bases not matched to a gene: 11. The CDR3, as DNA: TGCAGCGTGACGGGACTAGCGGGAGTCGTTGTTTACAATGAGCAGTTCTTC. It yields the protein CSVTGLAGVVVYNEQFF.

The DNA of the CDR3 is TGTGCCAGCAGTCGGCTAGCGGGAGGGGTTAACGGGGAGCTGTTTTTT. Protein: CASSRLAGGVNGELFF. The V gene is TRBV28, the J gene TRBJ2-2; 12 bases match TRBD2. V dropped 5 bases and J dropped 7; count of bases not matched to a gene: 8. Germline CDR1 MDHEN, CDR2 SYDVKM. The CDR3 spans 16 residues.

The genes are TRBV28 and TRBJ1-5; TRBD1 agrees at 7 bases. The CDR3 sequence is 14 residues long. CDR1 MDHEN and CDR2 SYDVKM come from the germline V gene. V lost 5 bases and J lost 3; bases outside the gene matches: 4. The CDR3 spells CASSLQGNNQPQHF. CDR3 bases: TGTGCCAGCAGTCTACAGGGGAACAATCAGCCCCAGCATTTT.

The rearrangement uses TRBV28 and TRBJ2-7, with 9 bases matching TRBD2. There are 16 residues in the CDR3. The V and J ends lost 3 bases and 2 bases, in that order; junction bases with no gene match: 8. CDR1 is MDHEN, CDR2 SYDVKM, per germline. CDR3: CASSFGRTSVTYEQYF. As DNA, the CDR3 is TGTGCCAGCAGTTTTGGAAGGACTAGCGTAACCTACGAGCAGTACTTC.

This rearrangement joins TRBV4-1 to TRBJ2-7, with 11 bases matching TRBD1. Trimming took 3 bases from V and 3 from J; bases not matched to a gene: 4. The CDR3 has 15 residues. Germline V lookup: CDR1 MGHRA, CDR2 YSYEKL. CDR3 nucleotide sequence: TGCGCCAGCAGCCACGGGACAGGGGGGCACTACGAGCAGTACTTC. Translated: CASSHGTGGHYEQYF.

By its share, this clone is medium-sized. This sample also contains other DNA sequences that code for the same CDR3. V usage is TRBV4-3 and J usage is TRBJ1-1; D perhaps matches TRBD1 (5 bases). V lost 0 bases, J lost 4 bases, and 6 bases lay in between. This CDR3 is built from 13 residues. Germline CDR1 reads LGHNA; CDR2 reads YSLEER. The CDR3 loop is CASSQDGGTEAFF. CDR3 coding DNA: TGCGCCAGCAGCCAAGACGGGGGCACTGAAGCTTTCTTT.

The CDR3 here is CASSPLIGGGTGAYEQYF. The DNA of the CDR3 is TGCGCCAGCAGTCCTCTTATTGGTGGGGGAACAGGAGCCTACGAGCAGTACTTC. The genes are TRBV4-3 and TRBJ2-7; D is perhaps TRBD1 or TRBD2 (5 bases each). Germline lookup yields CDR1 LGHNA and CDR2 YSLEER. The CDR3 has 18 amino acids. Trimming cost V 6 bases and J 2 bases, with 26 bases left between them.

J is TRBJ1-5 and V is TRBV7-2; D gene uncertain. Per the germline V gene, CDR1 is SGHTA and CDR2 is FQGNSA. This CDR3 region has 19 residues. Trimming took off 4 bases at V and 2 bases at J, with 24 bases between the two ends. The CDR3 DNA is TGTGCCAGCAGCTCCTCTATCCCCCTAGTGGGTGGGCGCAATCAGCCCCAGCATTTT. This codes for CASSSSIPLVGGRNQPQHF.

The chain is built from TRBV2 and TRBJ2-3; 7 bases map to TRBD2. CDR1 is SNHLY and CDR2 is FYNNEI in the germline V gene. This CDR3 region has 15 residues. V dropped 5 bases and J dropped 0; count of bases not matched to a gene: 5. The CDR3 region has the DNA TGTGCCAGCAGTTCCGGGACTACCAGCACAGATACGCAGTATTTT. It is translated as CASSSGTTSTDTQYF.

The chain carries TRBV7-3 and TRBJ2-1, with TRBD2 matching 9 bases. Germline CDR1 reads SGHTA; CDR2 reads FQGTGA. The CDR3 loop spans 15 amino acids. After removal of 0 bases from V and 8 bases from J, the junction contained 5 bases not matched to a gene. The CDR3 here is CASSLTGLATDEQFF. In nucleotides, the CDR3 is TGTGCCAGCAGCTTAACGGGACTAGCTACCGATGAGCAGTTCTTC.

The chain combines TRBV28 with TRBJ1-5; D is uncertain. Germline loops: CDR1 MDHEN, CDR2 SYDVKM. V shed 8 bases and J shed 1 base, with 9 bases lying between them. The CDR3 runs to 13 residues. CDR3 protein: CASGVESNQPQHF. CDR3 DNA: TGTGCCAGCGGGGTGGAGAGCAATCAGCCCCAGCATTTT.

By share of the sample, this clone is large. The CDR3 region is CASSGGESMEYF. The CDR3 nucleotides are TGTGCCAGCAGCGGAGGGGAGTCAATGGAGTATTTT. This chain connects TRBV9 to TRBJ2-3; D could derive from TRBD1 or TRBD2 (5 bases each). The CDR3 contains 12 residues. Germline V gene data show CDR1 as SGDLS and CDR2 as YYNGEE. Trimming shortened V by 3 bases and J by 13 bases, and 15 bases separated the two germline ends.

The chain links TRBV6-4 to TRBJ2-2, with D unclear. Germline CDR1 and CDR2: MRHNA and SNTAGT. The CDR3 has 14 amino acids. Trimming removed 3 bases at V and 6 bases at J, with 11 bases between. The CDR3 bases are TGTGCCAGCAGTGAGGCGAGCTTTTCCGGGGAGCTGTTTTTT. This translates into CASSEASFSGELFF.

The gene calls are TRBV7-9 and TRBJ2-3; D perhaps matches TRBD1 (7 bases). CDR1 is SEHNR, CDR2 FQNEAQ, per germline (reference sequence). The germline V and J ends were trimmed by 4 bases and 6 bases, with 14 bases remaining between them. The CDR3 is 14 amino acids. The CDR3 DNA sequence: TGTGCCAGCAGCTACCCTCCAGGGGGGGATACGCAGTATTTT. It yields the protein CASSYPPGGDTQYF.

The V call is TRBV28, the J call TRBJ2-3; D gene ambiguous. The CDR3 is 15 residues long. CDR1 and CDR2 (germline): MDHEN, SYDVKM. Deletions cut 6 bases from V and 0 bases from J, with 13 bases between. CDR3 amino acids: CASRPLTSSTDTQYF. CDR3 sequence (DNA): TGTGCCAGCAGGCCTCTAACTTCTAGCACAGATACGCAGTATTTT.

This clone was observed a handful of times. The CDR3 reads CASSQGSTEAFF. CDR3 coding DNA: TGTGCCAGCAGTCAGGGTAGCACTGAAGCTTTCTTT. The chain couples TRBV2 to TRBJ1-1, with D possibly TRBD1 on 5 matching bases. There are 12 residues in the CDR3. The germline CDR1 and CDR2 sequences are SNHLY and FYNNEI. Trimming cost V 5 bases and J 4 bases, with 8 bases left between them.

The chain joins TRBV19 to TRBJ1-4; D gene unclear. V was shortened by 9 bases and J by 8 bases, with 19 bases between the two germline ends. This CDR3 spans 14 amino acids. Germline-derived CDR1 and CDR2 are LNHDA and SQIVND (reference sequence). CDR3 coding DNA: TGTGCCAGCACCTTGGCGTGGCCAAGGGAAAAACTGTTTTTT. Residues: CASTLAWPREKLFF. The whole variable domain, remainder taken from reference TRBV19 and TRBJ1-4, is DGGITQSPKYLFRKEGQNVTLSCEQNLNHDAMYWYRQDPGQGLRLIYYSQIVNDFQKGDIAEGYSVSREKKESFPLTVTSAQKNPTAFYLCASTLAWPREKLFFGSGTQLSVL.

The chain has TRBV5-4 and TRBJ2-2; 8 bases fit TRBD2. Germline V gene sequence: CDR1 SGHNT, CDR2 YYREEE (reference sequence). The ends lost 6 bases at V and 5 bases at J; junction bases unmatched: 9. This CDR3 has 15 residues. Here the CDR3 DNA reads TGTGCCAGCACCAAAGCGGGAGTGGGGACCGGGGAGCTGTTTTTT. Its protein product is CASTKAGVGTGELFF.

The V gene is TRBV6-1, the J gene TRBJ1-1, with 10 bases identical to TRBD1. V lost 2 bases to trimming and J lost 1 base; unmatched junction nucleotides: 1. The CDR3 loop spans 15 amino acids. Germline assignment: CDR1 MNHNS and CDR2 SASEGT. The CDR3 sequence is CASSERQGANTEAFF. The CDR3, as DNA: TGTGCCAGCAGTGAAAGACAGGGGGCGAACACTGAAGCTTTCTTT.

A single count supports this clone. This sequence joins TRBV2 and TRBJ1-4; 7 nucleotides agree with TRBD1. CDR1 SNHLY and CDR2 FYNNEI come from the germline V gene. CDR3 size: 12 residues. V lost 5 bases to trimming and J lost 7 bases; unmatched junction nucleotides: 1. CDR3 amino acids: CASSYRGEKLFF. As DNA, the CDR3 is TGTGCCAGCAGTTACAGGGGTGAAAAACTGTTTTTT.

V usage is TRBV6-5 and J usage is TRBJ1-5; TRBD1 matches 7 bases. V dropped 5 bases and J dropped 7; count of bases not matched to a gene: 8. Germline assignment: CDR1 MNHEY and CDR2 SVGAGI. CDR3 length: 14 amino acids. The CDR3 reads CASSPTGLGQPQHF. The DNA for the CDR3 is TGTGCCAGCAGTCCGACAGGGCTTGGACAGCCCCAGCATTTT.